A single sample is the source of the 24 T cell receptor beta chains below, sequenced in a study of radiation and T cells in renal cell carcinoma (dated by TCRdb to 2019 to 2021). Receptor libraries were prepared by the immunoSEQ multiplex PCR assay. TCRdb took this table from immuneACCESS and kept in-frame rearrangements with V and J called. Such tables lack part of the clones; where checked against another copy, unresolved V genes explain under half of the gap, and the rest is unexplained. For this sample the table gives roughly 170,000 clones, of which around 89% were detected only once. Together, the top ten hold 11% of the sample. In the paper's terms, the time point label means: blood 4 weeks post-SBRT, at nephrectomy. The sample's treatment or condition label is to be understood as: 15 Gy SBRT to primary tumor, nephrectomy 4 weeks later. This specimen was blood, taken from a patient whose treatment included radiotherapy and nephrectomy. All receptors come from a woman aged 45-65 years with renal cell carcinoma.

The chain carries TRBV9 and TRBJ2-3, with 11 positions matching TRBD2. V lost 4 bases, J lost 7 bases, and 8 bases stayed unmatched. Looked up from germline, CDR1 is SGDLS and CDR2 is YYNGEE. This CDR3 comprises 15 residues. DNA for the CDR3: TGTGCCAGCAGCCCCCTAGCGGGGGGTTCGTATACGCAGTATTTT. Translation: CASSPLAGGSYTQYF. Filled out from reference TRBV9 and TRBJ2-3, the complete variable domain reads DSGVTQTPKHLITATGQRVTLRCSPRSGDLSVYWYQQSLDQGLQFLIQYYNGEERAKGNILERFSAQQFPDLHSELNLSSLELGDSALYFCASSPLAGGSYTQYFGPGTRLTVL.

This clone was found once. This chain joins TRBV14 and TRBJ1-2; D is unresolved. The CDR3 contains 13 residues. Germline values: CDR1 SGHDN, CDR2 FVKESK. V was shortened by 4 bases and J by 5 bases, with 11 bases between the two germline ends. The CDR3 loop reads CASSLRAAYGYTF. The CDR3 DNA reads as TGTGCCAGCAGCCTCCGGGCCGCTTATGGCTACACCTTC.

The chain combines TRBV5-1 with TRBJ1-1, with a tentative D call TRBD1 (5 bases). Trimming stripped 2 bases from V and 0 bases from J, with 14 bases between. Germline CDR1 reads SGHRS; CDR2 reads YFSETQ. The CDR3 has 16 amino acids. The CDR3 DNA follows: TGCGCCAGCAGCTTCCGTCGGGACCTTATGAACACTGAAGCTTTCTTT. This translates into CASSFRRDLMNTEAFF.

The chain joins TRBV19 to TRBJ1-5, with TRBD1 matching over 8 bases. Germline V CDR1 and CDR2: LNHDA, SQIVND (reference sequence). The CDR3 consists of 15 residues. With V trimmed by 5 bases and J by 4 bases, 7 bases remained unmatched. CDR3 residues: CASSLRTGSNQPQHF. CDR3 nucleotides: TGTGCCAGTAGTCTCCGGACAGGGTCTAATCAGCCCCAGCATTTT.

In this sample, this clone turned up once. The chain is built from TRBV13 and TRBJ2-7; the match to TRBD2 covers 13 bases. V lost 2 bases to trimming and J lost 11 bases; unmatched junction nucleotides: 3. This CDR3 spans 13 amino acids. Germline loops: CDR1 PRHDT, CDR2 FYEKMQ (reference sequence). The CDR3 region is CASSLWGTSGEYF. For the CDR3, the DNA is TGTGCCAGCAGCTTATGGGGGACTAGCGGGGAGTACTTC.

The chain joins TRBV4-1 to TRBJ2-6, with D uncertain. CDR1 is MGHRA, CDR2 YSYEKL, per germline. CDR3 size: 14 residues. The V gene lost 8 bases and the J gene lost 1 base, with 9 bases spanning the gap. The CDR3 loop is CASSYGSGANVLTF. In nucleotides, the CDR3 is TGCGCCAGCTCTTACGGGTCTGGGGCCAACGTCCTGACTTTC.

The chain recombines TRBV7-3 with TRBJ2-7, with 10 bases aligning to TRBD1. The trim removed 5 bases at V and 5 bases at J, leaving 9 bases unmatched. From germline, CDR1 is SGHTA and CDR2 FQGTGA. The CDR3 has 15 residues. CDR3 sequence reads: CASSPGGTGAHEQYF. The CDR3, as DNA: TGTGCCAGCAGCCCAGGCGGGACAGGGGCCCACGAGCAGTACTTC.

V gene TRBV6-5 combines with J gene TRBJ1-1; D not certain. Trimming shortened V by 1 base and J by 0 bases, and 9 bases separated the two germline ends. The CDR3 totals 15 residues. Germline CDR1 MNHEY, CDR2 SVGAGI. The CDR3 spells CASSYFASMNTEAFF. In DNA, the CDR3 is TGTGCCAGCAGTTACTTCGCGTCCATGAACACTGAAGCTTTCTTT.

The chain links TRBV19 to TRBJ1-2; no definite D call. The CDR3 loop spans 14 amino acids. CDR1 is LNHDA, CDR2 SQIVND, per germline (reference sequence). V lost 5 bases and J lost 4, with 14 bases in between. CDR3 sequence (DNA): TGTGCCAGTAGTCGGCAGACCTCTACCTATGGCTACACCTTC. The encoded protein is CASSRQTSTYGYTF.

The chain combines TRBV2 with TRBJ1-5; maybe TRBD1 (5 bases). V lost 6 bases, J lost 5 bases, and 11 bases lay in between. Germline V gene data show CDR1 as SNHLY and CDR2 as FYNNEI. The CDR3 is made up of 13 amino acids. CDR3 sequence (DNA): TGTGCCAGCAGCGGACAACGGGATCAGCCCCAGCATTTT. Protein sequence: CASSGQRDQPQHF.

The chain carries TRBV5-1 and TRBJ2-2; 9 bases map to TRBD1. The J segment lost 6 bases and the V segment lost 6 bases, leaving 15 bases of the junction unmatched. CDR3 size: 17 residues. Germline CDR1 reads SGHRS; CDR2 reads YFSETQ. This CDR3 reads CASTRAGTGSLAGELFF. For the CDR3, the DNA is TGCGCCAGCACCAGGGCCGGGACAGGGAGTTTGGCCGGGGAGCTGTTTTTT.

The gene calls are TRBV5-1 and TRBJ1-2; tentative D call: TRBD1 (6 bases). V was shortened by 4 bases and J by 3 bases, with 19 bases between the two germline ends. Germline assignment: CDR1 SGHRS and CDR2 YFSETQ. CDR3 size: 16 residues. The CDR3 protein is CASSQLQGLGDYGYTF. The CDR3 bases are TGCGCCAGCAGCCAGCTACAGGGATTGGGAGACTATGGCTACACCTTC.

This sequence joins TRBV18 and TRBJ1-6; D is ambiguous. The CDR3 has 17 residues. Germline lookup yields CDR1 KGHSH and CDR2 LQKENI. The V and J ends lost 5 bases and 5 bases respectively, with 19 bases between them. CDR3 sequence reads: CASSTLPPEMNNSPLHF. The DNA of the CDR3 is TGTGCCAGCTCAACCTTACCCCCAGAGATGAATAATTCACCCCTCCACTTT.

The DNA for the CDR3 is TGTGCCAGCAGCTCGCAGGGGGCTCGGGACCAAGCTTTCTTT. Translation gives CASSSQGARDQAFF. This chain connects TRBV5-4 to TRBJ1-1; 8 bases fit TRBD1. The CDR3 consists of 14 residues. Germline values: CDR1 SGHNT, CDR2 YYREEE (reference sequence). V gave up 3 bases and J gave up 9 bases; unmatched junction bases: 10.

The chain carries TRBV4-1 and TRBJ2-1; possible D gene TRBD2, 5 bases. Germline V gene lookup returns CDR1 MGHRA and CDR2 YSYEKL. V gave up 5 bases and J gave up 5 bases, with 10 bases separating them. The length of the CDR3 is 13 residues. CDR3 bases: TGCGCCAGCAGCGCAGGAGGTCACAATGAGCAGTTCTTC. Protein: CASSAGGHNEQFF.

The gene calls are TRBV9 and TRBJ1-4; TRBD1 is a possible D gene (6 bases). There are 14 residues in the CDR3. Germline loops: CDR1 SGDLS, CDR2 YYNGEE. The V and J ends lost 3 bases and 4 bases respectively, with 10 bases between them. The CDR3 here is CASSADSHNEKLFF. The CDR3 DNA reads as TGTGCCAGCAGCGCGGACAGTCATAATGAAAAACTGTTTTTT.

The chain employs TRBV25-1 and TRBJ1-2; 9 bases are a match to TRBD1. Germline loops: CDR1 MGHDK, CDR2 SYGVNS. With 5 bases clipped from V and 4 bases from J, the junction kept 11 bases outside the gene matches. The CDR3 totals 16 residues. The DNA of the CDR3 is TGTGCCAGCAGTACAATCGGTGAACAGGGGGCCTATGGCTACACCTTC. Translation gives CASSTIGEQGAYGYTF.

The gene calls are TRBV6-1 and TRBJ1-2; D ambiguous. V lost 0 bases to trimming and J lost 8 bases, with 25 bases between them. CDR1 and CDR2 (germline): MNHNS, SASEGT. This CDR3 is built from 18 residues. CDR3 nucleotides: TGTGCCAGCAGTGAAGCGTGGTTTTGGGTGCCAACTGCAGCGGGCTACACCTTC. It is translated as CASSEAWFWVPTAAGYTF.

This clone was found a few times. The chain employs TRBV6-5 and TRBJ2-7, with D perhaps TRBD2 (6 bases). Trimming shortened V by 6 bases and J by 6 bases, and 12 bases separated the two germline ends. The CDR3 covers 12 residues. Germline V gives CDR1 MNHEY, CDR2 SVGAGI. In DNA, the CDR3 is TGTGCCAGCAGACCAACGGAGGGCGAGCAGTACTTC. It yields the protein CASRPTEGEQYF.

The chain combines TRBV4-2 with TRBJ1-2; weak D call: TRBD1 (5 bases). The CDR3 length is 16 residues. Germline assignment: CDR1 LGHNA and CDR2 YNFKEQ. The V gene lost 0 bases and the J gene lost 5 bases, with 16 bases spanning the gap. The CDR3 is CASSQDESGNGYGYTF. The CDR3 DNA reads as TGTGCCAGCAGCCAAGATGAGTCAGGGAATGGGTATGGCTACACCTTC.

The chain carries TRBV7-8 and TRBJ2-2; D unclear. Germline-derived CDR1 and CDR2 are SGHVS and FQNEAQ. The CDR3 is made up of 17 amino acids. V was shortened by 1 base and J by 4 bases, with 16 bases between the two germline ends. The CDR3: CASSLETGSAATGELFF. CDR3 DNA: TGTGCCAGCAGCTTAGAAACCGGCAGCGCGGCCACCGGGGAGCTGTTTTTT.

In its sample, this clone was seen a few times. The V call is TRBV19, the J call TRBJ1-5; D not resolved. The CDR3 consists of 13 residues. V was trimmed by 3 bases and J by 9 bases, leaving 12 bases between them. In germline, CDR1 is LNHDA, CDR2 SQIVND (reference sequence). CDR3 residues: CASSIDRKMPQHF. The DNA of the CDR3 is TGTGCCAGTAGTATTGACCGCAAAATGCCCCAGCATTTT.

The rearrangement joins TRBV7-9 to TRBJ1-2, with D unresolved. CDR3 length: 15 amino acids. Germline CDR1 reads SEHNR; CDR2 reads FQNEAQ (reference sequence). The V end lost 3 bases, the J end lost 4 bases, and 15 bases lay between the germline ends. The CDR3 loop reads CASSFATTAFYGYTF. The CDR3 nucleotides read TGTGCCAGCAGCTTCGCCACTACGGCTTTCTATGGCTACACCTTC.

This clone was observed once. This sequence joins TRBV6-5 and TRBJ2-5; D remains ambiguous. The V end was cut by 6 bases, the J end by 2 bases, with 7 bases between. Germline V CDR1 and CDR2: MNHEY, SVGAGI. The CDR3 has 12 residues. CDR3 protein: CASREGQETQYF. The CDR3 DNA sequence: TGTGCCAGCAGGGAAGGGCAAGAGACCCAGTACTTC.